This TCR beta chain derives from a study of blood T cell repertoires in COVID-19. Study information: Material from acute and convalescent COVID-19 was sourced from the United States, Italy and Spain. PBMCs, B-cell-depleted T cells, or T cells provided the cDNA or gDNA that made up the material.

Germline V gene data show CDR1 as KGHDR and CDR2 as SFDVKD. Between the trimmed V and J ends, which lost 4 bases and 3 bases, there was a span of 14 bases. The CDR3 runs to 15 residues. As processed by the authors: By means of reference gene primer amplification, nucleated cell counts were estimated. The method was immunoSEQ multiplex PCR; TCRdb's version includes in-frame clones alone and lacks a portion of them. Clone size and V and J calls were adopted from that table, with D and trimming inferred from the DNA. The table records about 230,000 clones, roughly four fifths of them present only once. This chain uses TRBV24-1 with TRBJ2-5, with D tentatively TRBD1 (6 bases). Specimen: peripheral blood. This clonotype was obtained from a woman between 45 and 60 years old with acute or convalescent COVID-19. The CDR3 is CATSDPRGEEETQYF. CDR3 DNA: TGTGCCACCAGTGACCCCAGGGGAGAGGAAGAGACCCAGTACTTC.